This T cell receptor beta chain is from a study of neurological immune-mediated disorders. Overall study results and limits: The phylogenetic placement of 18 of 34 multiple sclerosis patients' repertoires in one related-CDR3 cluster constitutes a possible signature. Private repertoires in all groups were suggested by the finding that expanded clones across subjects shared no CDR3 amino acid sequences.

The sample holds many counts of this clonotype. The antigen is undetermined. The CDR3 has 14 residues. In germline, CDR1 is SGHTA, CDR2 FQGTGA. Trimming removed 4 bases at V and 0 bases at J, with 9 bases between. 2 million PBMCs stored at -80 C were the source of the unsorted libraries. 5'RACE generated cDNA with 10-nucleotide random UMIs. TCRdb recomputed calls from the 5' RACE reads with MiXCR, one row per CDR3 protein. This table holds some 66,000 distinct CDR3 sequences, 3% to 4% found once. This chain uses TRBV7-3 with TRBJ1-1; D not certain. The sequencing input was PBMCs. The clonotype originates from a man aged 40-49 years with multiple sclerosis. The CDR3 region has the DNA TGTGCCAGCAGCTCATTGACCCTGAACACTGAAGCTTTCTTT. Its translation is CASSSLTLNTEAFF.